Below, 21 T cell receptor delta chains from the same sample are listed, as sequenced in a study of Vδ1+ human thymocytes. Study-wide points: Thymic TRG and TRD repertoires appeared highly polyclonal.

These TCRs are of unknown antigen specificity. Extracted RNA was reverse transcribed into cDNA. Multiplex PCR used pooled V-gene forward primers and a constant-region reverse primer to amplify CDR3s. TCRdb re-processed the multiplex PCR reads via CATT. There are about 75,000 delta-chain clones in the sample; 30% to 45% occur only once, and roughly 0.25% lies in the top ten. Material: Vdelta1+ gamma-delta thymocytes from the thymus. Subset of the sample: FACS-sorted CD3+ TCRalphabeta- TCRVdelta1+ TCRVdelta2- thymocytes. Receptors were obtained from a boy under two years old who had congenital heart surgery.

This clone was found a few times. The V call is TRDV1, the J call TRDJ1; tentatively, D is TRDD3 (5 bases). Trimming stripped 4 bases from V and 0 bases from J, with 33 bases between. This CDR3 contains 22 residues. The germline V gene encodes CDR1 TSWWSYY and CDR2 QGS. The DNA for the CDR3 is TGTGCTCTTGGGGGGACCGAAGGGAGGTTGGACTGGAAGAATCAGTACACCGATAAACTCATCTTT. Amino acid sequence: CALGGTEGRLDWKNQYTDKLIF.

This clone was observed once. The rearrangement joins TRDV1 to TRDJ1, with 8 positions matching TRDD2. The CDR3 consists of 18 residues. V shed 1 base, J shed 5 bases, and the junction held 15 bases outside the gene matches. The germline V gene has CDR1 TSWWSYY and CDR2 QGS. CDR3 region: CALGEQGLPTGIWDKLIF. As DNA, the CDR3 is TGTGCTCTTGGGGAACAAGGGCTTCCTACGGGGATCTGGGATAAACTCATCTTT.

The chain employs TRDV1 and TRDJ1; 11 bases are shared with TRDD3. This CDR3 is 19 amino acids long. Germline loops: CDR1 TSWWSYY, CDR2 QGS. V gave up 3 bases and J gave up 0 bases; unmatched junction bases: 12. Here the CDR3 reads CALGDPYLGDTGNTDKLIF. CDR3 DNA sequence: TGTGCTCTTGGGGACCCATATCTGGGGGATACTGGGAACACCGATAAACTCATCTTT.

This clone occurred many times. The V and J genes are TRDV2 and TRDJ1; the D gene is possibly TRDD3 (6 bases). V lost 6 bases and J lost 4, with 14 bases in between. The length of the CDR3 is 13 residues. CDR1 is GEAIGNYY and CDR2 is EKD in the germline V gene. DNA for the CDR3: TGTGCCTGTTCTGGGGCTACTGGCGATAAACTCATCTTT. It encodes CACSGATGDKLIF.

This chain joins TRDV1 and TRDJ1; 7 bases align to TRDD2. CDR1 and CDR2 (germline): TSWWSYY, QGS. V shed 2 bases, J shed 0 bases, and the junction held 15 bases outside the gene matches. CDR3 length equals 19 residues. CDR3 sequence (DNA): TGTGCTCTTGGGGAAATAAGGCCTTCCTCCCCGGTGGACACCGATAAACTCATCTTT. Protein product: CALGEIRPSSPVDTDKLIF.

This sequence joins TRDV1 and TRDJ1, with TRDD1 as a possible D gene (5 bases). This CDR3 is 17 amino acids long. V lost 5 bases and J 7 bases, leaving 26 bases between the germline ends. Per germline, CDR1 TSWWSYY and CDR2 QGS. The CDR3 sequence is CALGPPLRGVVIVKLIF. As DNA, the CDR3 is TGTGCTCTTGGGCCCCCACTACGAGGGGTAGTCATAGTTAAACTCATCTTT.

With respect to this clone: A much more abundant neighbour one base away suggests this may be a read error. This chain links TRDV2 with TRDJ1, with 10 bases that match TRDD3. Germline V gene sequence: CDR1 GEAIGNYY, CDR2 EKD. The CDR3 runs 14 residues. J was trimmed by 7 bases and V by 3 bases; bases with no gene match: 7. CDR3 coding DNA: TGTGCCTGTGACTGTACTGGGGGATCGGGTAAACTCATCTTT. It is translated as CACDCTGGSGKLIF.

Points on this clone: Other DNA sequences in the sample encode the same CDR3. The J gene is TRDJ1, the V gene TRDV1, with 13 positions matching TRDD3. The V gene's germline CDR1 is TSWWSYY and CDR2 QGS. This CDR3 spans 20 amino acids. The V segment lost 7 bases and the J segment 0 bases; nucleotides outside the gene matches: 17. This chain's CDR3 is CALAQTTRTGGYAYTDKLIF. The CDR3 region has the DNA TGTGCTCTTGCGCAGACCACGCGTACTGGGGGATACGCGTACACCGATAAACTCATCTTT.

This clone was observed a handful of times. This sequence joins TRDV1 and TRDJ1, with 10 bases fitting TRDD3. This CDR3 has 20 amino acids. The J segment lost 0 bases and the V segment lost 2 bases, leaving 15 bases of the junction unmatched. CDR1 and CDR2 (germline): TSWWSYY, QGS. CDR3 sequence: CALGEDVGNGGYPYTDKLIF. The CDR3 DNA reads TGTGCTCTTGGGGAAGACGTGGGGAATGGGGGATACCCGTACACCGATAAACTCATCTTT.

This clone was counted between two and nine times. The chain has TRDV1 and TRDJ1; TRDD3 aligns across 10 bases. Per germline, CDR1 TSWWSYY and CDR2 QGS. The CDR3 covers 20 residues. Trimming removed 2 bases from V and 0 bases from J; junction bases left unmatched: 15. The CDR3 spells CALGEASTGGWQQYTDKLIF. The CDR3 DNA reads TGTGCTCTTGGGGAAGCCTCGACTGGGGGATGGCAACAGTACACCGATAAACTCATCTTT.

J is TRDJ1 and V is TRDV1; 13 nucleotides align to TRDD3. V lost 3 bases and J lost 6; bases outside the gene matches: 28. Germline loops: CDR1 TSWWSYY, CDR2 QGS. The CDR3 has 23 residues. The CDR3 spells CALGDRHYAYWGIRLIPDYKLIF. The DNA of the CDR3 is TGTGCTCTTGGGGACAGACACTACGCATACTGGGGGATACGCCTTATACCTGATTATAAACTCATCTTT.

In its sample, this clone was seen a few times. The genes are TRDV1 and TRDJ1, with D unclear. The CDR3 length is 18 residues. Trimming took 4 bases from V and 0 from J, leaving 21 bases between them. Germline CDR1 is TSWWSYY and CDR2 is QGS. The CDR3 DNA is TGTGCTCTTGGGGCCCAATTTCCCACCCACTCATACACCGATAAACTCATCTTT. The encoded protein is CALGAQFPTHSYTDKLIF.

The V and J genes are TRDV1 and TRDJ1; no reliable D call. Germline V lookup: CDR1 TSWWSYY, CDR2 QGS. The CDR3 loop spans 15 amino acids. The V end lost 3 bases, the J end lost 4 bases, and 15 bases lay between the germline ends. CDR3 DNA: TGTGCTCTTGGGGAGCTACGGAGAGGAGGCGATAAACTCATCTTT. Protein product: CALGELRRGGDKLIF.

This clone turned up a few times. The genes are TRDV1 and TRDJ1; no reliable D call. Germline loops: CDR1 TSWWSYY, CDR2 QGS. The CDR3 covers 21 residues. Between the trimmed V and J ends, which lost 2 bases and 0 bases, there was a span of 28 bases. Here the CDR3 reads CALGEFGPLKPPGSNTDKLIF. CDR3 sequence (DNA): TGTGCTCTTGGGGAATTCGGGCCGCTAAAGCCCCCTGGTAGCAACACCGATAAACTCATCTTT.

The chain combines TRDV1 with TRDJ1; TRDD3 agrees at 12 bases. Germline CDR1 reads TSWWSYY; CDR2 reads QGS. This CDR3 spans 20 amino acids. V lost 2 bases to trimming and J lost 3 bases; unmatched junction nucleotides: 16. As DNA, the CDR3 is TGTGCTCTTGGGGAAGCCCCTACCTGGTACTGGGGGATACTTGCCGATAAACTCATCTTT. This codes for CALGEAPTWYWGILADKLIF.

This clone came up a few times. The chain employs TRDV1 and TRDJ1, with D unresolved. V lost 0 bases to trimming and J lost 4 bases, with 18 bases between them. This CDR3 region has 17 residues. The germline CDR1 and CDR2 sequences are TSWWSYY and QGS. The CDR3 DNA sequence: TGTGCTCTTGGGGAACTAGGTAGTTACCCAGACGACGATAAACTCATCTTT. This sequence encodes CALGELGSYPDDDKLIF.

The V and J genes are TRDV1 and TRDJ1; TRDD3 aligns across 10 bases. The germline V gene has CDR1 TSWWSYY and CDR2 QGS. The V segment lost 4 bases and the J segment 0 bases; nucleotides outside the gene matches: 8. This CDR3 region has 17 residues. DNA of the CDR3: TGTGCTCTTGGGGGCGGGGGATACGCTGGGTACACCGATAAACTCATCTTT. Its translation is CALGGGGYAGYTDKLIF.

The rearrangement joins TRDV1 to TRDJ1; tentative D call: TRDD3 (6 bases). This CDR3 contains 21 residues. Germline CDR1 TSWWSYY, CDR2 QGS. V gave up 5 bases and J gave up 7 bases, with 38 bases separating them. The CDR3 here is CALGPPPCQGLGKNNGSKLIF. The CDR3 nucleotides read TGTGCTCTTGGGCCGCCCCCTTGCCAGGGGCTGGGGAAAAATAACGGGTCTAAACTCATCTTT.

With regard to this clone: A much larger clone lies a single base off, so this may be a read error. This chain joins TRDV2 and TRDJ1, with D unclear. This CDR3 region has 12 residues. Germline V gene data show CDR1 as GEAIGNYY and CDR2 as EKD. The V gene lost 1 base and the J gene lost 9 bases, with 11 bases spanning the gap. In DNA, the CDR3 is TGTGCCTGTGACACGAGCCGGGAGGAACTCATCTTT. This codes for CACDTSREELIF.

The chain has TRDV1 and TRDJ1; 9 bases agree with TRDD3. The CDR3 runs to 19 residues. Germline values: CDR1 TSWWSYY, CDR2 QGS. The V segment lost 2 bases and the J segment 0 bases; nucleotides outside the gene matches: 13. CDR3 sequence (DNA): TGTGCTCTTGGGGAAAGGCCGTACTGGGGGACCTCTTACACCGATAAACTCATCTTT. Its translation: CALGERPYWGTSYTDKLIF.

This chain connects TRDV1 to TRDJ1; either TRDD2 or TRDD3 may fit D (6 bases each). Germline V CDR1 and CDR2: TSWWSYY, QGS. V dropped 4 bases and J dropped 0 bases, with 30 bases sitting between them. The CDR3 loop spans 21 amino acids. This chain's CDR3 is CALGALTFPPLLRDNTDKLIF. The CDR3 coding sequence is TGTGCTCTTGGGGCCCTAACCTTCCCTCCCTTACTGAGGGATAACACCGATAAACTCATCTTT.